This entry lists 14 T cell receptor beta chains sequenced from one sample in a study of T-cell reconstitution after alpha-beta-depleted transplantation in children. A TCRbeta library incorporating unique molecular identifiers was prepared. TCRdb itself ran the PCR reads through MiXCR, one entry per CDR3 protein. The data contain 450,000 to 700,000 distinct CDR3 sequences, roughly 27% of them singletons. The sequencing here drew on PBMCs, taken before TCRalphabeta/CD19-depleted stem cell transplant. The source of these receptors is a boy younger than two with Wiskott-Aldrich syndrome, due to receive a stem cell transplant.

This chain joins TRBV18 and TRBJ2-2; TRBD2 is a possible D gene (5 bases). The germline V and J ends were trimmed by 4 bases and 1 base, with 13 bases remaining between them. The germline V gene encodes CDR1 KGHSH and CDR2 LQKENI. The CDR3 is 16 amino acids. CDR3 region: CASSHWSGMNTGELFF. CDR3 bases: TGTGCCAGCTCACATTGGTCCGGGATGAACACCGGGGAGCTGTTTTTT.

The V call is TRBV3-1, the J call TRBJ2-1, with D possibly TRBD2 on 6 matching bases. The V gene's germline CDR1 is LGHDT and CDR2 YNNKEL (reference sequence). V was clipped by 1 base and J by 5 bases, with 12 bases between them. The CDR3 length is 15 residues. Here the CDR3 reads CASSQGDWYNNEQFF. In DNA form, the CDR3 reads TGTGCCAGCAGCCAAGGGGACTGGTACAACAATGAGCAGTTCTTC.

This clonotype appeared a single time. CDR3 protein: CASSGRGGSYEQYF. The CDR3 bases are TGTGCCAGCAGTGGTCGTGGGGGGTCCTACGAGCAGTACTTC. The chain joins TRBV12-3 or TRBV12-4 to TRBJ2-7, with D tentatively TRBD2 (6 bases). The germline V and J ends were trimmed by 5 bases and 1 base, with 12 bases remaining between them. This CDR3 is built from 14 residues.

The chain combines TRBV10-3 with TRBJ2-3, with D unclear. This CDR3 has 15 residues. The germline V gene has CDR1 ENHRY and CDR2 SYGVKD. Trimming took off 6 bases at V and 0 bases at J, with 13 bases between the two ends. The CDR3 reads CAISDTVGSTDTQYF. CDR3 in DNA: TGTGCCATCAGCGACACCGTGGGAAGCACAGATACGCAGTATTTT.

This chain's CDR3 is CSARVRETGELFF. CDR3 DNA: TGCAGTGCTAGAGTGCGGGAAACCGGGGAGCTGTTTTTT. This chain links TRBV20-1 with TRBJ2-2; perhaps TRBD2 as D (6 bases). The CDR3 is 13 residues long. CDR1 and CDR2 from the germline V gene are DFQATT and SNEGSKA (reference sequence). With 1 base removed from V and 5 bases from J, the gap between germline ends came to 8 bases.

There are a few counts of this clonotype. The V and J genes are TRBV14 and TRBJ2-1; D unresolved. V lost 1 base and J 0 bases, leaving 7 bases between the germline ends. The CDR3 length is 15 residues. From germline, CDR1 is SGHDN and CDR2 FVKESK. The DNA of the CDR3 is TGTGCCAGCAGCCAAGTGCTAAGCTCCTACAATGAGCAGTTCTTC. Translated: CASSQVLSSYNEQFF.

This clonotype has more than one count but fewer than ten. The gene calls are TRBV5-6 and TRBJ2-7; 7 nucleotides agree with TRBD1. CDR3 size: 15 residues. Germline CDR1 reads SGHDT; CDR2 reads YYEEEE. V shed 0 bases, J shed 1 base, and the junction held 4 bases outside the gene matches. Written as DNA, the CDR3 is TGTGCCAGCAGCTTGGTGGACAGGAAATCCTACGAGCAGTACTTC. This gives the protein CASSLVDRKSYEQYF.

The chain recombines TRBV5-1 with TRBJ1-2, with TRBD1 identical over 7 bases. The CDR3 loop spans 16 amino acids. With V trimmed by 4 bases and J by 1 base, 10 bases remained unmatched. Germline CDR1 reads SGHRS; CDR2 reads YFSETQ. Written as DNA, the CDR3 is TGCGCCAGCAGCGCGAGTGGAGGGGGCTTTAACTATGGCTACACCTTC. Its protein product is CASSASGGGFNYGYTF.

The CDR3 reads CASSVGTNSREQYF. CDR3 DNA: TGTGCCAGCAGTGTAGGGACTAATTCCCGCGAGCAGTACTTC. The chain couples TRBV6-1 to TRBJ2-7; 7 nucleotides agree with TRBD2. V shed 4 bases, J shed 6 bases, and the junction held 9 bases outside the gene matches. Germline V lookup: CDR1 MNHNS, CDR2 SASEGT. The CDR3 contains 14 residues.

The sample holds a few counts of this clonotype. V gene TRBV5-1 combines with J gene TRBJ1-4; 7 bases match TRBD1. Unmatched junction bases numbered 3, after V lost 1 base and J lost 6 bases. Per germline, CDR1 SGHRS and CDR2 YFSETQ. This CDR3 has 14 amino acids. The CDR3 is CASSLQGVDEKLFF. DNA for the CDR3: TGCGCCAGCAGCTTGCAGGGGGTGGATGAAAAACTGTTTTTT. Together with reference TRBV5-1 and TRBJ1-4, the CDR3 gives the full variable domain: KAGVTQTPRYLIKTRGQQVTLSCSPISGHRSVSWYQQTPGQGLQFLFEYFSETQRNKGNFPGRFSGRQFSNSRSEMNVSTLELGDSALYLCASSLQGVDEKLFFGSGTQLSVL.

The chain couples TRBV5-6 to TRBJ1-2, with no clear D. This CDR3 has 12 amino acids. Looked up from germline, CDR1 is SGHDT and CDR2 is YYEEEE. V lost 1 base and J lost 7, with 8 bases in between. CDR3 nucleotides: TGTGCCAGCAGCTTGCGTCGCTCTGGCTACACCTTC. It specifies CASSLRRSGYTF.

V gene TRBV6-5 combines with J gene TRBJ1-2; D call uncertain. The CDR3 runs to 15 residues. Trimming removed 4 bases from V and 4 bases from J, with 16 bases in between. Germline V gives CDR1 MNHEY, CDR2 SVGAGI. The CDR3 here is CASSSTPWASYGYTF. CDR3 coding DNA: TGTGCCAGCAGTTCTACCCCCTGGGCCTCCTATGGCTACACCTTC.

For this clonotype: The junction departs from the called germline gene at one end, perhaps through a read error. In nucleotides, the CDR3 is TGCGCCAGCAGCCAGCGGGGACTAGCGGGTGATTACAATGACCAGTTCTTC. Protein sequence: CASSQRGLAGDYNDQFF. The chain has TRBV4-1 and TRBJ2-1; 12 nucleotides line up with TRBD2. This CDR3 region has 17 residues. Germline assignment: CDR1 MGHRA and CDR2 YSYEKL.

This chain uses TRBV20-1 with TRBJ2-5; weak D call: TRBD2 (6 bases). Germline-derived CDR1 and CDR2 are DFQATT and SNEGSKA (reference sequence). The CDR3 length is 12 residues. Deletions cut 3 bases from V and 7 bases from J, with 12 bases between. The CDR3 here is CSASDYGGTQYF. CDR3 DNA: TGCAGTGCTAGCGACTACGGGGGGACCCAGTACTTC.